This section outlines one T cell receptor beta chain sequence together with its context. The record originates from a study of Tregs in tolerant kidney transplant recipients. V gave up 0 bases and J gave up 3 bases, with 12 bases separating them. The CDR3 totals 16 residues. Germline V lookup: CDR1 MNHNY, CDR2 SVGAGI (reference sequence). Thawed PBMCs were FACS-sorted into unstimulated CD4+CD25+CD127- regulatory T cells, CD4+CD25- non-regulatory cells, CD4 and CD8 cells. The table came from immunoSEQ multiplex PCR; TCRdb's copy has only in-frame clones and leaves some out. The data contain some 88,000 clones, about 92% of them singletons.

The V gene is TRBV6-6, the J gene TRBJ2-1; weak D call: TRBD1 (6 bases). This receptor was taken from a human donor in good health. Input material: CD8+ T cells from blood. The chain's CDR3 is CASSYSTDRNYNEQFF. As DNA, the CDR3 is TGTGCCAGCAGTTACTCGACGGACAGAAACTACAATGAGCAGTTCTTC.